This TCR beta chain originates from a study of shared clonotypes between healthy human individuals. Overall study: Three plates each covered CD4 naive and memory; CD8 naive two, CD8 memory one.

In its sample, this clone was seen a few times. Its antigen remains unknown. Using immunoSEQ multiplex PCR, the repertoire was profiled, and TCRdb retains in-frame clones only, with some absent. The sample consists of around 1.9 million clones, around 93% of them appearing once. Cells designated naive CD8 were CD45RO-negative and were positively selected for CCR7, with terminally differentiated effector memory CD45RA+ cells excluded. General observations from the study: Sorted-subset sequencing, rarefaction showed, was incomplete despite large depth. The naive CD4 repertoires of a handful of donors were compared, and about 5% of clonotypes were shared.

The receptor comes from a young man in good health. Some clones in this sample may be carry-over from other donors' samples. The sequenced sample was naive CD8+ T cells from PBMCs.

The CDR3 loop is CASSIGGDGYTF. CDR3 in DNA: TGTGCCAGCAGTATAGGCGGAGATGGCTACACCTTC. The rearrangement joins TRBV14 to TRBJ1-2; D gene uncertain. The CDR3 is 12 residues long. Trimming shortened V by 6 bases and J by 6 bases, and 11 bases separated the two germline ends. CDR1 is SGHDN, CDR2 FVKESK, per germline.